This paragraph reports one T cell receptor beta chain. Its target is unknown. These data belong to a study of cytomegalovirus exposure and HLA in healthy donors. The PCR employed 60 Vbeta primers together with 13 Jbeta primers. Only in-frame clones appear in the TCRdb table, and some are missing; sequencing was by immunoSEQ multiplex PCR. This sample has some 180,000 clones, with about 80% found just once. Losses at the gene ends were 2 bases for V and 0 bases for J; bases not matched to a gene: 4. From germline, CDR1 is KGHSH and CDR2 LQKENI. The CDR3 is 15 amino acids. The study's findings and limits: Productive rates of about 87% or about 30% were seen for most TCR beta V segments in an earlier analysis. Most subjects' HLA-A and HLA-B alleles were reportedly predicted from TCR beta sequences. Reports described diagnosis of cytomegalovirus status by the classifier as highly specific and sensitive.

This sequence was found in a man aged 35 to 55 in good health and CMV-seronegative. The rearrangement links TRBV18 to TRBJ2-7; TRBD2 matches 7 bases. The sample taken for sequencing was PBMCs. This chain's CDR3 is CASSPTGEGSYEQYF. The CDR3 DNA is TGTGCCAGCTCACCAACCGGGGAGGGCTCCTACGAGCAGTACTTC.